The T cell receptor beta chain described here comes from a study of blood T cell repertoires in COVID-19. Looking at the study overall: Spain, Italy and the United States supplied samples that represented acute and convalescent COVID-19. T cells, B-cell-depleted T cells, or PBMCs provided the cDNA or gDNA that served as material.

J gave up 5 bases and V 4 bases, and 9 bases lay outside the gene matches. Germline CDR1 SGHKS, CDR2 YYEKEE (reference sequence). The CDR3 runs to 14 residues. Followed longitudinally, the Seattle patients had been enrolled during active infection. How the authors handled the data: The authors estimated nucleated cell counts from reference gene primer amplification. This table comes from immunoSEQ multiplex PCR, and its TCRdb copy is limited to in-frame clones, with some not included. That table furnishes V, J and clone size, whereas the DNA furnished D and trimming. The sample has approximately 300,000 clones; approximately 92% are singletons.

Sequenced: peripheral blood. The TCR originated in a woman aged 25 to 45 with COVID-19, enrolled during active disease. V usage is TRBV5-5 and J usage is TRBJ2-7; 7 bases map to TRBD1. Here the CDR3 DNA reads TGTGCCAGCAGCGGGGGACAGTCAGTCGACGAGCAGTACTTC. This translates into CASSGGQSVDEQYF.